What follows are 19 T cell receptor beta chains derived from one specimen sequenced in a study of cytomegalovirus exposure and HLA in healthy donors. The primer mix had 60 Vbeta and 13 Jbeta primers. The repertoire was sequenced with immunoSEQ multiplex PCR; TCRdb's copy has only in-frame clones and lacks some. The repertoire holds some 120,000 clones, with around four fifths as singletons. Source material: PBMCs. The receptor set was obtained from a woman aged 40 to 55 in good health and CMV-seropositive.

This chain connects TRBV21-1 to TRBJ2-7; TRBD1 reflects the table's D call only, with no check against the DNA. TRBV21-1 is termed a pseudogene. The CDR3 loop spans 18 amino acids. CDR3 protein: CASSKIRDRGFDSYEQYF. The CDR3 DNA sequence: TGTGCCAGCAGCAAAATCAGGGACAGGGGATTTGACTCCTACGAGCAGTACTTC.

The J gene is TRBJ1-1, the V gene TRBV5-1; no clear D. The V end lost 1 base, the J end lost 6 bases, and 10 bases lay between the germline ends. This CDR3 contains 13 residues. Germline CDR1 is SGHRS and CDR2 is YFSETQ. The CDR3 nucleotides read TGCGCCAGCAGCTTGTCTGGAGTCGCTGAAGCTTTCTTT. As protein: CASSLSGVAEAFF.

This chain connects TRBV7-2 to TRBJ2-7; the match to TRBD2 covers 11 bases. The CDR3 is 14 amino acids. After removal of 5 bases from V and 6 bases from J, the junction contained 6 bases not matched to a gene. Germline V gene lookup returns CDR1 SGHTA and CDR2 FQGNSA. CDR3 residues: CASSHNGLAGEQYF. CDR3 bases: TGTGCCAGCAGCCATAACGGACTAGCGGGCGAGCAGTACTTC.

This clone came up once. The chain uses TRBV29-1 and TRBJ2-6; D remains ambiguous. V was trimmed by 2 bases and J by 4 bases, leaving 6 bases between them. Germline CDR1 reads SQVTM; CDR2 reads ANQGSEA. The CDR3 consists of 13 residues. DNA of the CDR3: TGCAGCGTTGAATACCAGGGGGCCAACGTCCTGACTTTC. Its translation: CSVEYQGANVLTF.

The chain is built from TRBV5-1 and TRBJ2-2; D is perhaps TRBD1 (6 bases). Trimming cost V 7 bases and J 8 bases, with 21 bases left between them. The CDR3 is 15 amino acids. Germline V CDR1 and CDR2: SGHRS, YFSETQ. The CDR3 DNA sequence: TGCGCCAGCGCCCCGCAGGGGTCCCTTTTAGGGGAGCTGTTTTTT. Translated, it gives CASAPQGSLLGELFF. The complete variable domain, with remaining parts taken from reference TRBV5-1 and TRBJ2-2, reads KAGVTQTPRYLIKTRGQQVTLSCSPISGHRSVSWYQQTPGQGLQFLFEYFSETQRNKGNFPGRFSGRQFSNSRSEMNVSTLELGDSALYLCASAPQGSLLGELFFGEGSRLTVL.

The chain is built from TRBV28 and TRBJ2-2, with 9 bases that match TRBD1. Germline V gives CDR1 MDHEN, CDR2 SYDVKM. Germline trimming cut 6 bases from V and 7 bases from J; bases unmatched to any gene: 12. CDR3 length: 16 amino acids. CDR3 region: CASRRSGTGTVGELFF. CDR3 coding DNA: TGTGCCAGCAGAAGATCCGGGACAGGGACGGTCGGGGAGCTGTTTTTT.

A single count supports this clone. V is TRBV9 and J is TRBJ2-4; a possible D gene is TRBD1 (5 bases). The CDR3 totals 16 residues. V gave up 3 bases and J gave up 0 bases, with 13 bases separating them. CDR1 and CDR2 (germline): SGDLS, YYNGEE. CDR3 DNA sequence: TGTGCCAGCAGCGGACAGCCCATACTAGCCAAAAACATTCAGTACTTC. Residues: CASSGQPILAKNIQYF.

This chain links TRBV2 with TRBJ2-7, with D perhaps matching TRBD2 (7 bases). The CDR3 sequence is 14 residues long. V lost 4 bases and J 4 bases, leaving 14 bases between the germline ends. Per germline, CDR1 SNHLY and CDR2 FYNNEI. CDR3 protein: CASSGRGGRYEQYF. The DNA for the CDR3 is TGTGCCAGCAGTGGGCGCGGGGGCCGGTACGAGCAGTACTTC.

The chain carries TRBV6-5 and TRBJ2-5; perhaps TRBD2 as D (6 bases). This CDR3 has 15 amino acids. The V end was cut by 0 bases, the J end by 4 bases, with 12 bases between. From germline, CDR1 is MNHEY and CDR2 SVGAGI. The CDR3 here is CASSYSISEGETQYF. The CDR3 nucleotides are TGTGCCAGCAGTTACTCGATTTCGGAGGGAGAGACCCAGTACTTC.

This clone came up once. This rearrangement joins TRBV11-2 to TRBJ1-5; D perhaps matches TRBD1 (6 bases). Germline CDR1 SGHAT, CDR2 FQNNGV. CDR3 length equals 15 residues. Trimming removed 3 bases from V and 9 bases from J, with 18 bases in between. The CDR3 region has the DNA TGTGCCAGCAGCTTCACCACGGGACATTTCTGGCCCCAGCATTTT. Its translation is CASSFTTGHFWPQHF. The full variable domain, with the rest looked up from reference TRBV11-2 and TRBJ1-5, is EAGVAQSPRYKIIEKRQSVAFWCNPISGHATLYWYQQILGQGPKLLIQFQNNGVVDDSQLPKDRFSAERLKGVDSTLKIQPAKLEDSAVYLCASSFTTGHFWPQHFGDGTRLSIL.

This clone was counted a few times. The rearrangement joins TRBV2 to TRBJ1-6; no clear D. CDR3 length equals 13 residues. V lost 3 bases and J 4 bases, leaving 4 bases between the germline ends. CDR1 SNHLY and CDR2 FYNNEI come from the germline V gene. The DNA for the CDR3 is TGTGCCAGCAGTGATCTGTATAATTCACCCCTCCACTTT. Protein product: CASSDLYNSPLHF.

The rearrangement links TRBV7-2 to TRBJ1-2, with no clear D. The CDR3 totals 12 residues. CDR1 and CDR2 from the germline V gene are SGHTA and FQGNSA. The ends were cut back, 5 bases at V and 2 bases at J, with 6 bases in the middle. The CDR3 DNA is TGTGCCAGCAGCGCCAGGAACTATGGCTACACCTTC. Its translation: CASSARNYGYTF.

The rearrangement uses TRBV7-2 and TRBJ1-2; D gene unclear. Per germline, CDR1 SGHTA and CDR2 FQGNSA. V lost 1 base and J lost 4, with 7 bases in between. CDR3 length equals 13 residues. CDR3 coding DNA: TGTGCCAGCAGCTTAGGTGAGCTCTATGGCTACACCTTC. Translation gives CASSLGELYGYTF.

The chain employs TRBV6-5 and TRBJ2-7; TRBD1 agrees at 10 bases. With V trimmed by 5 bases and J by 4 bases, 5 bases remained unmatched. This CDR3 has 14 residues. CDR1 is MNHEY, CDR2 SVGAGI, per germline. CDR3 DNA: TGTGCCAGCAGTCCCCGGGACAGGGGTTACGAGCAGTACTTC. This encodes CASSPRDRGYEQYF.

In its sample, this clone was seen a few times. The V call is TRBV23-1, the J call TRBJ2-3; 11 nucleotides align to TRBD2. TRBV23-1 carries the ORF label, with uncertain function. V lost 10 bases, J lost 4 bases, and 13 bases stayed unmatched. This CDR3 is 16 amino acids long. The CDR3 sequence: CAKERNVAGGADTQYF. The CDR3 DNA sequence: TGCGCCAAAGAGCGAAATGTAGCGGGAGGGGCAGATACGCAGTATTTT.

The chain couples TRBV7-2 to TRBJ2-3; TRBD2 agrees at 12 bases. This CDR3 is built from 13 residues. The V gene's germline CDR1 is SGHTA and CDR2 FQGNSA. V lost 8 bases to trimming and J lost 5 bases; unmatched junction nucleotides: 2. Written as DNA, the CDR3 is TGTGCCAGCCAACTAGCGGGAGGAGATACGCAGTATTTT. It is translated as CASQLAGGDTQYF.

This chain links TRBV6-6 with TRBJ1-1; D is uncertain. Germline V lookup: CDR1 MNHNY, CDR2 SVGAGI (reference sequence). The V and J ends lost 6 bases and 8 bases respectively, with 13 bases between them. The CDR3 extends over 12 amino acids. The CDR3 DNA reads as TGTGCCAGCAGACGACGGGGTCCGGAAGCTTTCTTT. Translation gives CASRRRGPEAFF.

The gene calls are TRBV7-2 and TRBJ2-1; 10 bases are a match to TRBD2. Unmatched junction bases numbered 8, after V lost 0 bases and J lost 9 bases. Germline V gene data show CDR1 as SGHTA and CDR2 as FQGNSA. This CDR3 has 16 residues. The DNA of the CDR3 is TGTGCCAGCAGCTTAGCGTCTCTAGCGGGAGTTACTGAGCAGTTCTTC. Translation gives CASSLASLAGVTEQFF.

The chain's CDR3 is CASSSSSPGLSSGNTIYF. CDR3 nucleotide sequence: TGTGCCAGCAGCTCCTCTTCCCCGGGACTAAGCTCTGGAAACACCATATATTTT. This sequence joins TRBV7-2 and TRBJ1-3; maybe TRBD1 (5 bases). V was clipped by 4 bases and J by 0 bases, with 19 bases between them. Germline V CDR1 and CDR2: SGHTA, FQGNSA. The CDR3 runs 18 residues.